Below, 13 T cell receptor beta chains from the same sample are listed, as sequenced in a study of T cells in Graves' hyperthyroidism and ophthalmopathy. Amplification of TCR beta CDR3 regions used RNA as the template. The HTBI set primed first-round TCR CDR3 RT-PCR. Each CDR3 protein gets one entry after TCRdb re-called the multiplex PCR reads with MiXCR. Of 500,000 to 650,000 distinct CDR3 sequences listed, less than 15% are singletons. The sequencing sample was made of blood. These receptors all come from a woman aged 40 to 50 with Graves' hyperthyroidism.

This clonotype has at least ten counts. The V gene is TRBV27, the J gene TRBJ2-1, with 8 bases matching TRBD2. Germline V gene lookup returns CDR1 MNHEY and CDR2 SMNVEV (reference sequence). CDR3 size: 15 residues. The ends lost 5 bases at V and 4 bases at J; junction bases unmatched: 7. CDR3 sequence (DNA): TGTGCCAGCAGTCGAAGCGGGGGTGGGTACAATGAGCAGTTCTTC. Its protein product is CASSRSGGGYNEQFF.

Of note for this clonotype: A read error may produce the germline difference seen at one junction end. The rearrangement links TRBV7-3 to TRBJ2-2; D possibly corresponds to TRBD2 (5 bases). The V gene's germline CDR1 is SGHTA and CDR2 FQGTGA. CDR3 length: 14 amino acids. CDR3 sequence reads: CASSLDHTTGELSF. The CDR3 coding sequence is TGTGCCAGCAGCTTGGACCACACCACCGGGGAGCTGTCTTTT.

This clonotype has at least ten counts. The chain links TRBV3-1 to TRBJ1-3, with a possible D match to TRBD1 (5 bases). V lost 0 bases, J lost 2 bases, and 11 bases lay in between. The CDR3 extends over 16 amino acids. Germline-derived CDR1 and CDR2 are LGHDT and YNNKEL (reference sequence). The CDR3 region has the DNA TGTGCCAGCAGCCAAGATCTTGGGGGGACTGGAAACACCATATATTTT. Its protein is CASSQDLGGTGNTIYF.

This clonotype was recorded at least ten times. The J gene is TRBJ2-2, the V gene TRBV7-8; D call uncertain. Deletions cut 1 base from V and 0 bases from J, with 12 bases between. CDR3 length equals 17 residues. The V gene's germline CDR1 is SGHVS and CDR2 FQNEAQ. The chain's CDR3 is CASSLVGEPTNTGELFF. In nucleotides, the CDR3 is TGTGCCAGCAGCTTAGTTGGGGAACCTACGAACACCGGGGAGCTGTTTTTT.

The count of this clonotype is one. The chain has TRBV28 and TRBJ2-7; 7 bases are a match to TRBD2. J gave up 2 bases and V 7 bases, and 11 bases lay outside the gene matches. CDR1 is MDHEN and CDR2 is SYDVKM in the germline V gene. The length of the CDR3 is 15 residues. In nucleotides, the CDR3 is TGTGCCAGCACCGCCGTTCCAGCGGGGCCCTACGAGCAGTACTTC. It translates to CASTAVPAGPYEQYF.

This clonotype was found many times. The chain combines TRBV5-1 with TRBJ1-1; D call uncertain. The CDR3 extends over 15 amino acids. V was pared by 3 bases and J by 2 bases, with 14 bases between. The V gene's germline CDR1 is SGHRS and CDR2 YFSETQ. CDR3 residues: CASSWNRVTNTEAFF. The DNA of the CDR3 is TGCGCCAGCAGCTGGAACAGAGTGACCAACACTGAAGCTTTCTTT.

Comments on this clonotype: At one end the junction does not follow the germline gene, possibly because of a read error. The chain couples TRBV6-1 to TRBJ2-7, with D possibly called TRBD1 or TRBD2 (5 bases each). The CDR3 totals 15 residues. CDR1 is MNHNS and CDR2 is SASEGT in the germline V gene. CDR3 sequence (DNA): TGTGCCAGCAGTCAAGCCGGGACCGCAGCCTACGAGCAGTACTTC. It translates to CASSQAGTAAYEQYF.

This clonotype was detected ten times or more. The rearrangement links TRBV20-1 to TRBJ2-7; 8 bases map to TRBD1. CDR3 size: 12 residues. Trimming cost V 7 bases and J 3 bases; bases outside gene matches: 5. CDR1 DFQATT and CDR2 SNEGSKA come from the germline V gene (reference sequence). The CDR3 coding sequence is TGCAGTGGAGGGGGACAGGACTACGAGCAGTACTTC. This codes for CSGGGQDYEQYF.

This clonotype came up many times. V usage is TRBV5-1 and J usage is TRBJ2-7; no clear D. This CDR3 comprises 16 residues. V dropped 0 bases and J dropped 4 bases, with 17 bases sitting between them. From germline, CDR1 is SGHRS and CDR2 YFSETQ. This chain's CDR3 is CASSLAGSRPFYEQYF. The CDR3 nucleotides are TGCGCCAGCAGCTTGGCCGGCAGCAGGCCGTTTTACGAGCAGTACTTC.

The chain employs TRBV9 and TRBJ1-4, with TRBD1 as a possible D gene (6 bases). The CDR3 consists of 15 residues. The V gene lost 1 base and the J gene lost 4 bases, with 11 bases spanning the gap. Germline V CDR1 and CDR2: SGDLS, YYNGEE. The CDR3 sequence: CASSVTDSLNEKLFF. The CDR3 nucleotides read TGTGCCAGCAGCGTAACGGACAGCCTTAATGAAAAACTGTTTTTT.

The chain carries TRBV7-9 and TRBJ2-4; 8 bases map to TRBD2. There are 15 residues in the CDR3. Germline V CDR1 and CDR2: SEHNR, FQNEAQ (reference sequence). J gave up 5 bases and V 5 bases, and 8 bases lay outside the gene matches. The CDR3 loop is CASSPLAGGENIQYF. The CDR3 DNA follows: TGTGCCAGCAGCCCCCTTGCGGGGGGCGAAAACATTCAGTACTTC.

This clonotype was counted a few times. The gene calls are TRBV29-1 and TRBJ2-7; TRBD1 aligns across 9 bases. J was trimmed by 3 bases and V by 0 bases; bases with no gene match: 9. Germline CDR1 reads SQVTM; CDR2 reads ANQGSEA. The length of the CDR3 is 16 residues. CDR3 in DNA: TGCAGCGTTGAAGACCTAAGGGACAGGGAGGTCTACGAGCAGTACTTC. Its translation: CSVEDLRDREVYEQYF.

This clonotype occurred many times. The chain uses TRBV4-1 and TRBJ2-7; 9 bases match TRBD1. The junction had 2 bases not matched to a gene; V was cut back by 3 bases and J by 2 bases. The CDR3 spans 14 residues. Germline values: CDR1 MGHRA, CDR2 YSYEKL. The CDR3 DNA is TGCGCCAGCAGCCAGACAGGGGGGGCCTACGAGCAGTACTTC. Protein sequence: CASSQTGGAYEQYF.